Presented here are 24 T cell receptor beta chains from one specimen sequenced in a study of cytomegalovirus exposure and HLA in healthy donors. PCR used 60 Vbeta primers and 13 Jbeta primers. Method: immunoSEQ multiplex PCR; TCRdb's copy keeps in-frame clones and lacks some. The sample has 160,000 or so clones, 76% seen once. Material for sequencing was PBMCs. These TCRs come from a man aged 55-75 years in good health and CMV-seronegative.

This chain joins TRBV2 and TRBJ2-1; 8 bases are shared with TRBD2. Germline V CDR1 and CDR2: SNHLY, FYNNEI. This CDR3 spans 15 amino acids. With 6 bases clipped from V and 6 bases from J, the junction kept 10 bases outside the gene matches. CDR3 nucleotides: TGTGCCAGCAGCCTCCTCACTAGCGGATTCAATGAGCAGTTCTTC. Encoded protein: CASSLLTSGFNEQFF.

The chain combines TRBV28 with TRBJ2-5; 16 nucleotides agree with TRBD2. This CDR3 is 16 amino acids long. V was clipped by 4 bases and J by 9 bases; unmatched bases: 8. Germline lookup yields CDR1 MDHEN and CDR2 SYDVKM. The CDR3 sequence is CASSSPTGTSGRAQYF. The CDR3, as DNA: TGTGCCAGCAGTTCGCCGACAGGGACTAGCGGGAGGGCCCAGTACTTC. Supplemented by reference TRBV28 and TRBJ2-5, the full variable domain reads DVKVTQSSRYLVKRTGEKVFLECVQDMDHENMFWYRQDPGLGLRLIYFSYDVKMKEKGDIPEGYSVSREKKERFSLILESASTNQTSMYLCASSSPTGTSGRAQYFGPGTRLLVL.

The rearrangement uses TRBV7-9 and TRBJ2-5; TRBD2 matches at 10 bases. Germline V gives CDR1 SEHNR, CDR2 FQNEAQ (reference sequence). This CDR3 contains 15 residues. V shed 8 bases and J 3 bases; nucleotides not matched to a gene: 9. In DNA, the CDR3 is TGTGCCAGCGCCTCTCTAGCGGGAGTGGAAGAGACCCAGTACTTC. The encoded protein is CASASLAGVEETQYF.

The chain combines TRBV2 with TRBJ1-2, with D possibly being TRBD1 (5 bases). The CDR3 length is 15 residues. Germline-derived CDR1 and CDR2 are SNHLY and FYNNEI. Trimming cost V 5 bases and J 3 bases, with 16 bases left between them. CDR3 residues: CASSISRQKDYGYTF. The CDR3 coding sequence is TGTGCCAGCAGTATCTCCCGACAGAAGGACTATGGCTACACCTTC.

This clone was counted a few times. CDR3 sequence reads: CASGGDSSYNEQFF. The CDR3 DNA is TGTGCCAGCGGCGGGGACAGCTCCTACAATGAGCAGTTCTTC. The chain combines TRBV9 with TRBJ2-1, with a tentative D call TRBD1 (7 bases). Trimming took 7 bases from V and 0 from J, leaving 11 bases between them. Germline V gene data show CDR1 as SGDLS and CDR2 as YYNGEE. This CDR3 has 14 residues.

The chain uses TRBV30 and TRBJ1-4; a possible D gene is TRBD1 (6 bases). Trimming left V 1 base short and J 0 bases short, with 12 bases between. The germline gives CDR1 GTSNPN, CDR2 SVGIG (reference sequence). The CDR3 is made up of 16 amino acids. The CDR3 spells CAWSDGQPSTNEKLFF. CDR3 DNA sequence: TGTGCCTGGAGTGATGGACAGCCTTCAACTAATGAAAAACTGTTTTTT.

Comment on this clone: The sample contains more than one DNA sequence encoding this CDR3. The chain carries TRBV10-1 and TRBJ2-7; TRBD1 matches 10 bases. The CDR3 runs to 13 residues. Germline CDR1 reads WNHNN; CDR2 reads SYGVQD (reference sequence). V gave up 6 bases and J gave up 5 bases; unmatched junction bases: 4. The CDR3 sequence is CASSPGTGDEQYF. CDR3 nucleotides: TGCGCCAGCAGCCCGGGGACAGGGGACGAGCAGTACTTC.

This clone is a singleton in its sample. The genes are TRBV7-2 and TRBJ1-5; the match to TRBD1 covers 8 bases. Germline V gene lookup returns CDR1 SGHTA and CDR2 FQGNSA. This CDR3 has 16 amino acids. The V segment lost 5 bases and the J segment 0 bases; nucleotides outside the gene matches: 6. The CDR3 sequence is CASSRTGRGSNQPQHF. The DNA of the CDR3 is TGTGCCAGCAGCCGGACAGGGAGGGGTAGCAATCAGCCCCAGCATTTT.

The chain has TRBV2 and TRBJ2-3, with a possible D match to TRBD2 (5 bases). The CDR3 consists of 13 residues. Per germline, CDR1 SNHLY and CDR2 FYNNEI. V was trimmed by 7 bases and J by 3 bases, leaving 11 bases between them. This CDR3 reads CASTRVSTDTQYF. The CDR3 DNA reads TGTGCCAGCACGCGGGTTTCTACAGATACGCAGTATTTT.

This clone has only one observation. The chain is built from TRBV4-2 and TRBJ1-1; TRBD1 is a possible D gene (5 bases). The germline CDR1 and CDR2 sequences are LGHNA and YNFKEQ. This CDR3 has 18 residues. Trimming shortened V by 0 bases and J by 1 base, and 18 bases separated the two germline ends. The CDR3 region is CASSQDPFVGQGNTEAFF. DNA of the CDR3: TGTGCCAGCAGCCAAGATCCGTTTGTGGGCCAGGGGAACACTGAAGCTTTCTTT.

The chain links TRBV15 to TRBJ1-5, with TRBD1 matching 9 bases. Germline CDR1 LNHNV, CDR2 YYDKDF (reference sequence). Trimming took 3 bases from V and 1 from J; bases not matched to a gene: 7. The CDR3 totals 17 residues. The CDR3 coding sequence is TGTGCCACCAGCAGCATTATACAGGGGGCGAGCAATCAGCCCCAGCATTTT. It specifies CATSSIIQGASNQPQHF.

The chain joins TRBV5-8 to TRBJ2-5, with D possibly TRBD2 on 5 matching bases. The DNA matches TRBJ2-7 better at its end, which makes the J call doubtful. The CDR3 spans 13 residues. Germline V CDR1 and CDR2: SGHTS, YDEGEE. The CDR3 coding sequence is TGTGCCAGCAGCTCGATAACTAGTGACGAGCAGTACTTC. This translates into CASSSITSDEQYF.

This chain joins TRBV27 and TRBJ2-5; the match to TRBD1 covers 8 bases. J gave up 5 bases and V 2 bases, and 7 bases lay outside the gene matches. This CDR3 contains 15 residues. Germline CDR1 and CDR2: MNHEY and SMNVEV (reference sequence). The chain's CDR3 is CASSLDRGGPETQYF. CDR3 bases: TGTGCCAGCAGTTTAGACAGGGGTGGACCGGAGACCCAGTACTTC.

This clone was counted a few times. The chain uses TRBV19 and TRBJ2-7; D remains unclear. The CDR3 has 13 residues. The V gene's germline CDR1 is LNHDA and CDR2 SQIVND (reference sequence). V lost 7 bases, J lost 2 bases, and 12 bases lay in between. The CDR3 coding sequence is TGTGCCAGTAAGTCGGGTAGCACCTACGAGCAGTACTTC. It translates to CASKSGSTYEQYF.

The rearrangement links TRBV5-4 to TRBJ2-5; TRBD2 agrees at 8 bases. The J call may be in error: the DNA end matches TRBJ2-7 better. From germline, CDR1 is SGHNT and CDR2 YYREEE (reference sequence). There are 14 residues in the CDR3. The CDR3 region is CASSLQRESYEQYF. As DNA, the CDR3 is TGTGCCAGCAGCTTGCAGCGGGAGTCCTACGAGCAGTACTTC.

This clone has more than one count but fewer than ten. The rearrangement joins TRBV13 to TRBJ2-1; 7 nucleotides match TRBD1. The V gene's germline CDR1 is PRHDT and CDR2 FYEKMQ (reference sequence). The ends lost 5 bases at V and 3 bases at J; junction bases unmatched: 7. This CDR3 region has 15 residues. Written as DNA, the CDR3 is TGTGCCAGCAGCCGGAGACAGGGAAACTACAATGAGCAGTTCTTC. Protein: CASSRRQGNYNEQFF.

In its sample, this clone was seen a few times. The J gene is TRBJ2-7, the V gene TRBV5-1, with TRBD2 identical over 7 bases. The CDR3 runs to 14 residues. Germline V CDR1 and CDR2: SGHRS, YFSETQ. The trim removed 7 bases at V and 2 bases at J, leaving 9 bases unmatched. For the CDR3, the DNA is TGCGCCAGCGGCTCGGGGGGAGGCCCCTACGAGCAGTACTTC. It specifies CASGSGGGPYEQYF.

This clone was observed once. This chain connects TRBV2 to TRBJ2-5; 9 bases line up with TRBD2. TRBJ2-7 matches the DNA end more closely, so the J call is doubtful. Per germline, CDR1 SNHLY and CDR2 FYNNEI. This CDR3 is built from 14 residues. The CDR3, as DNA: TGTGCCAGCCTGCTAAGCGGGGGGATCTACGAGCAGTACTTC. Translation gives CASLLSGGIYEQYF.

The CDR3 DNA is TGTGCCAGCAGGGGGAGCGGGGGGCGCACAGATACGCAGTATTTT. This translates into CASRGSGGRTDTQYF. The gene calls are TRBV6-5 and TRBJ2-3; TRBD2 agrees at 9 bases. V lost 6 bases to trimming and J lost 1 base; unmatched junction nucleotides: 5. Germline assignment: CDR1 MNHEY and CDR2 SVGAGI. This CDR3 has 15 residues.

The chain couples TRBV5-6 to TRBJ2-4; 8 bases agree with TRBD2. V dropped 2 bases and J dropped 7; count of bases not matched to a gene: 2. There are 13 residues in the CDR3. Germline V gene sequence: CDR1 SGHDT, CDR2 YYEEEE. Here the CDR3 reads CASSFASGNIQYF. The CDR3 region has the DNA TGTGCCAGCAGCTTCGCTAGCGGGAACATTCAGTACTTC.

The chain carries TRBV10-1 and TRBJ2-1; 7 nucleotides agree with TRBD2. The CDR3 runs 17 residues. The junction had 13 bases not matched to a gene; V was cut back by 4 bases and J by 4 bases. The germline V gene encodes CDR1 WNHNN and CDR2 SYGVQD (reference sequence). The CDR3 DNA follows: TGCGCCAGCAGTGGGGTTCAGACGGGAGGTTTTTACAATGAGCAGTTCTTC. It encodes CASSGVQTGGFYNEQFF.

In DNA, the CDR3 is TGTGCCACCAGCATGGGACTAGCGGAATTCACCTACGAGCAGTACTTC. Encoded protein: CATSMGLAEFTYEQYF. V is TRBV15 and J is TRBJ2-7; 11 nucleotides line up with TRBD2. This CDR3 region has 16 residues. Per the germline V gene, CDR1 is LNHNV and CDR2 is YYDKDF (reference sequence). V dropped 4 bases and J dropped 2; count of bases not matched to a gene: 7.

The table lists this clone with a few counts. V usage is TRBV7-2 and J usage is TRBJ2-5; D call uncertain. Germline V gives CDR1 SGHTA, CDR2 FQGNSA. V lost 3 bases, J lost 5 bases, and 10 bases lay in between. This CDR3 is 13 amino acids long. DNA of the CDR3: TGTGCCAGCAGCTTTACTCGCTTGGAGACCCAGTACTTC. Its translation: CASSFTRLETQYF.

This chain uses TRBV30 with TRBJ2-7; weak D call: TRBD2 (6 bases). V was pared by 3 bases and J by 1 base, with 16 bases between. Germline CDR1 and CDR2: GTSNPN and SVGIG (reference sequence). The CDR3 is made up of 15 amino acids. CDR3 sequence reads: CAWRPLFGGSYEQYF. In DNA form, the CDR3 reads TGTGCCTGGAGGCCTCTATTCGGGGGTTCCTACGAGCAGTACTTC. The complete variable domain, with remaining parts taken from reference TRBV30 and TRBJ2-7, reads SQTIHQWPATLVQPVGSPLSLECTVEGTSNPNLYWYRQAAGRGLQLLFYSVGIGQISSEVPQNLSASRPQDRQFILSSKKLLLSDSGFYLCAWRPLFGGSYEQYFGPGTRLTVT.